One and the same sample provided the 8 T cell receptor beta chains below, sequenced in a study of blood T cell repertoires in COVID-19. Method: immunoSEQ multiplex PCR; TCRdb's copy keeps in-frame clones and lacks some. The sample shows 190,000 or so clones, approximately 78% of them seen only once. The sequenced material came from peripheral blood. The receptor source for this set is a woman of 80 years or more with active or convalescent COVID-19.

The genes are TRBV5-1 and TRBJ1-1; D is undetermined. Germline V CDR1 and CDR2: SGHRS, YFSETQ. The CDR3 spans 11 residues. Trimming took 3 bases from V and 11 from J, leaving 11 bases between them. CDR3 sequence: CASSSTREAFF. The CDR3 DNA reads TGCGCCAGCAGCTCAACCCGAGAGGCTTTCTTT.

DNA for the CDR3: TGTGCCAGCAGCGCCAGGGGGGACTATGGCTACACCTTC. It yields the protein CASSARGDYGYTF. V and J are TRBV2 and TRBJ1-2; 7 bases line up with TRBD1. V shed 6 bases, J shed 3 bases, and the junction held 4 bases outside the gene matches. Germline V gene sequence: CDR1 SNHLY, CDR2 FYNNEI. The length of the CDR3 is 13 residues.

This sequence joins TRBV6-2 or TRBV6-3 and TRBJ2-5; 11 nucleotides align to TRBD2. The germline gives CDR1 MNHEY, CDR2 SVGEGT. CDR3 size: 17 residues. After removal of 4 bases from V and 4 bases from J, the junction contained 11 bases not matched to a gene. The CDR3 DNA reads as TGTGCCAGCAGTTTCTCCCAGACTAGCGGGGCCAGAGAGACCCAGTACTTC. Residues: CASSFSQTSGARETQYF.

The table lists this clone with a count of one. CDR3 amino acids: CASSQTDSGNTIYF. The DNA of the CDR3 is TGTGCCAGCAGCCAGACAGACTCTGGAAACACCATATATTTT. The rearrangement joins TRBV4-2 to TRBJ1-3; D possibly corresponds to TRBD1 (5 bases). CDR1 and CDR2 from the germline V gene are LGHNA and YNFKEQ. Trimming cost V 3 bases and J 0 bases, with 6 bases left between them. The CDR3 length is 14 residues.

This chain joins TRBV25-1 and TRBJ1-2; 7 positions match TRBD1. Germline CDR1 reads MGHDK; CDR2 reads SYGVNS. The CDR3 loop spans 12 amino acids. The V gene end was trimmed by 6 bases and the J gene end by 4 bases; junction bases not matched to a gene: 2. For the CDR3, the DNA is TGTGCCAGCAGCACAGGGGCCTATGGCTACACCTTC. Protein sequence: CASSTGAYGYTF.

The CDR3: CASSQGTGGSSHGYTF. The CDR3 DNA follows: TGTGCCAGCAGCCAAGGGACAGGAGGGAGTTCTCATGGCTACACCTTC. The rearrangement joins TRBV3-1 (or the pseudogene TRBV3-2) to TRBJ1-2; 7 bases are shared with TRBD1. V shed 1 base and J 6 bases; nucleotides not matched to a gene: 11. Germline V CDR1 and CDR2: LGHDT, YNNKEL (reference sequence). The CDR3 contains 16 residues.

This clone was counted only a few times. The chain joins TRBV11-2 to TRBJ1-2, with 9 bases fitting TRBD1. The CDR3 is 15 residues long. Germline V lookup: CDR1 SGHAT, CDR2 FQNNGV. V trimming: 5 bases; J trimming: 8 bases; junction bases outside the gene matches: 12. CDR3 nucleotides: TGTGCCAGCAGCATGGGACAGGGCAAAGTAGGGGGCTACACCTTC. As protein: CASSMGQGKVGGYTF.

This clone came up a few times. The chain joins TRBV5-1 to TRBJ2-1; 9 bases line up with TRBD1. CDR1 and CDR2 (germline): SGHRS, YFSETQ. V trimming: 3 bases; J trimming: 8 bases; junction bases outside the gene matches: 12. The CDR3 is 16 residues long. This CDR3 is CASSYESGTGFDEQFF. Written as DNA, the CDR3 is TGCGCCAGCAGCTACGAATCCGGGACAGGGTTCGATGAGCAGTTCTTC.